The 18 T cell receptor beta chains given below trace back to one sample, sequenced in a study of shared clonotypes between healthy human individuals (dated by TCRdb to 2019 to 2021). For the CD8 naive samples, CD45RO-negative cells were positively selected for CCR7, yielding a CD45RA+CCR7+ population from which TemRA cells were excluded. Receptors were amplified or captured by the immunoSEQ multiplex PCR assay. TCRdb provides this immuneACCESS table in a form limited to in-frame rearrangements. Some clones are lacking; in checked studies, under half of them reflect an unresolved V gene, and why the rest are absent is not known. The sample table records more than 2 million clones; roughly 93% of these occur just once. Approximately 1.7% of the sample is held by the ten biggest clonotypes. Input material: naive CD8+ T cells from PBMCs. The sample's cell subset or site label, decoded: CD45RA+CCR7+. The receptors were gathered from a man between 18 and 29 years old in good health. Some clones in this sample may be carry-over from other donors' samples.

The genes are TRBV5-1 and TRBJ2-3; D ambiguous. Deletions cut 3 bases from V and 0 bases from J, with 14 bases between. The CDR3 spans 16 residues. CDR1 is SGHRS, CDR2 YFSETQ, per germline. The CDR3 region has the DNA TGCGCCAGCAGCTCCTGGATCTTTACTAGCACAGATACGCAGTATTTT. Protein sequence: CASSSWIFTSTDTQYF.

The gene calls are TRBV28 and TRBJ2-7; TRBD2 matches at 10 bases. The J segment lost 5 bases and the V segment lost 5 bases, leaving 9 bases of the junction unmatched. Germline CDR1 is MDHEN and CDR2 is SYDVKM. There are 15 residues in the CDR3. CDR3 sequence reads: CASSLSGRVPNEQYF. DNA for the CDR3: TGTGCCAGCAGTCTCAGCGGGAGGGTCCCTAACGAGCAGTACTTC.

Of note for this clone: In the same sample, other DNA sequences code for this CDR3. The chain recombines TRBV28 with TRBJ2-2; no reliable D call. Trimming took off 5 bases at V and 4 bases at J, with 5 bases between the two ends. The germline gives CDR1 MDHEN, CDR2 SYDVKM. The CDR3 length is 12 residues. The CDR3 coding sequence is TGTGCCAGCAGTCCCCCCACCGGGGAGCTGTTTTTT. This sequence encodes CASSPPTGELFF.

J is TRBJ2-3 and V is TRBV7-9; no clear D gene. Germline assignment: CDR1 SEHNR and CDR2 FQNEAQ (reference sequence). The CDR3 covers 14 residues. Between the trimmed V and J ends, which lost 4 bases and 11 bases, there was a span of 19 bases. CDR3 in DNA: TGTGCCAGCAGCTCAGGACGGCTGCCGGTTGAGCAGTATTTT. It is translated as CASSSGRLPVEQYF.

The chain couples TRBV6-4 to TRBJ2-4; D is undetermined. The CDR3 contains 15 residues. Germline V CDR1 and CDR2: MRHNA, SNTAGT. Trimming shortened V by 5 bases and J by 1 base, and 12 bases separated the two germline ends. The CDR3 protein is CASSQGMGAKNIQYF. In DNA, the CDR3 is TGTGCCAGCAGTCAAGGGATGGGGGCCAAAAACATTCAGTACTTC.

V usage is TRBV4-1 and J usage is TRBJ2-7; no firm D call. Per the germline V gene, CDR1 is MGHRA and CDR2 is YSYEKL. Trimming took off 0 bases at V and 3 bases at J, with 12 bases between the two ends. CDR3 length: 15 residues. The CDR3 bases are TGCGCCAGCAGCCAAGATAGGATTCAGGACTACGAGCAGTACTTC. This codes for CASSQDRIQDYEQYF.

The chain recombines TRBV10-3 with TRBJ1-3; maybe TRBD1 (5 bases). The ends were cut back, 4 bases at V and 0 bases at J, with 13 bases in the middle. The CDR3 spans 16 residues. Germline CDR1 is ENHRY and CDR2 is SYGVKD. The DNA of the CDR3 is TGTGCCATCAGTGGTCTCAGGGAAGACTCTGGAAACACCATATATTTT. This gives the protein CAISGLREDSGNTIYF.

This clone has just one count. The chain couples TRBV19 to TRBJ2-1; perhaps D is TRBD1 or TRBD2 (5 bases each). The germline gives CDR1 LNHDA, CDR2 SQIVND (reference sequence). The ends were cut back, 3 bases at V and 7 bases at J, with 13 bases in the middle. The CDR3 contains 14 residues. The CDR3 sequence: CASSMGPRKNEQFF. Written as DNA, the CDR3 is TGTGCCAGTAGTATGGGACCACGGAAAAATGAGCAGTTCTTC.

The chain recombines TRBV29-1 with TRBJ2-1; D is unresolved. In germline, CDR1 is SQVTM, CDR2 ANQGSEA. The CDR3 extends over 13 amino acids. Deletions cut 3 bases from V and 7 bases from J, with 13 bases between. The CDR3 sequence is CSVERLAENEQFF. The DNA of the CDR3 is TGCAGCGTTGAGCGTCTCGCAGAGAATGAGCAGTTCTTC.

The gene calls are TRBV5-1 and TRBJ1-1; TRBD1 aligns across 9 bases. The trim removed 3 bases at V and 0 bases at J, leaving 6 bases unmatched. CDR1 SGHRS and CDR2 YFSETQ come from the germline V gene. The CDR3 totals 16 residues. The CDR3 here is CASSWTGAVMNTEAFF. CDR3 bases: TGCGCCAGCAGCTGGACAGGGGCGGTCATGAACACTGAAGCTTTCTTT.

This clone turned up a few times. The rearrangement links TRBV30 to TRBJ1-1; D unresolved. Germline assignment: CDR1 GTSNPN and CDR2 SVGIG (reference sequence). The V end was cut by 5 bases, the J end by 5 bases, with 9 bases between. CDR3 length: 11 amino acids. CDR3 nucleotide sequence: TGTGCCTGGGGCCTCGGGACTGAAGCTTTCTTT. This codes for CAWGLGTEAFF.

This clone has only a few counts. The junction departs from germline at one end; a sequencing error may be responsible. This CDR3 is also generated by other DNA sequences in the sample. The rearrangement links TRBV27 to TRBJ1-5; no firm D call. The CDR3 consists of 14 residues. CDR1 and CDR2 from the germline V gene are MNHEY and SMNVEV (reference sequence). The chain's CDR3 is CASSPRTGNQPQHF. For the CDR3, the DNA is TGTGCCAGCAGTCCGCGGACGGGAAATCAACCCCAGCATTTT.

V gene TRBV9 combines with J gene TRBJ2-7, with 12 bases lining up with TRBD2. This CDR3 contains 17 residues. Germline trimming cut 3 bases from V and 2 bases from J; bases unmatched to any gene: 9. CDR1 is SGDLS and CDR2 is YYNGEE in the germline V gene. CDR3 sequence (DNA): TGTGCCAGCAGCGGGGAGACTAGCGGGAGCTCTACCTACGAGCAGTACTTC. As protein: CASSGETSGSSTYEQYF.

The chain uses TRBV7-7 and TRBJ2-1; 9 bases agree with TRBD2. V trimming: 4 bases; J trimming: 2 bases; junction bases outside the gene matches: 9. The CDR3 is 17 amino acids. Germline loops: CDR1 SSHAT, CDR2 FNYEAQ (reference sequence). This CDR3 reads CASSSGIAGVPYNEQFF. The CDR3 nucleotides are TGTGCCAGCAGCTCGGGGATAGCGGGAGTCCCCTACAATGAGCAGTTCTTC. Full variable domain (remainder filled in from reference TRBV7-7 and TRBJ2-1): GAGVSQSPRYKVTKRGQDVTLRCDPISSHATLYWYQQALGQGPEFLTYFNYEAQPDKSGLPSDRFSAERPEGSISTLTIQRTEQRDSAMYRCASSSGIAGVPYNEQFFGPGTRLTVL.

About this clone itself: This same CDR3 is encoded by further DNA sequences in the sample. The chain joins TRBV27 to TRBJ2-7; no clear D. CDR1 and CDR2 from the germline V gene are MNHEY and SMNVEV (reference sequence). This CDR3 has 13 residues. V lost 3 bases and J 0 bases, leaving 6 bases between the germline ends. The CDR3 reads CASSFQSSYEQYF. CDR3 bases: TGTGCCAGCAGTTTTCAGAGCTCCTACGAGCAGTACTTC.

This chain links TRBV27 with TRBJ2-1, with 7 bases lining up with TRBD2. CDR3 length: 16 amino acids. V dropped 5 bases and J dropped 6; count of bases not matched to a gene: 13. Germline CDR1 and CDR2: MNHEY and SMNVEV (reference sequence). CDR3 protein: CASSPSAGEESNEQFF. In nucleotides, the CDR3 is TGTGCCAGCAGTCCTAGTGCGGGAGAGGAGAGCAATGAGCAGTTCTTC.

The chain uses TRBV30 and TRBJ2-7; TRBD2 aligns across 7 bases. CDR1 and CDR2 (germline): GTSNPN, SVGIG (reference sequence). This CDR3 is built from 14 residues. V trimming: 1 base; J trimming: 5 bases; junction bases outside the gene matches: 8. The DNA of the CDR3 is TGTGCCTGGAGTGGGGTACTAGCGACAGACGAGCAGTACTTC. Its protein product is CAWSGVLATDEQYF.

This clone has only a few counts. Other DNA sequences in the same sample also yield this CDR3. The V gene is TRBV5-1, the J gene TRBJ2-7, with TRBD2 matching over 10 bases. Unmatched junction bases numbered 7, after V lost 0 bases and J lost 1 base. CDR1 and CDR2 (germline): SGHRS, YFSETQ. The CDR3 totals 17 residues. CDR3 DNA: TGCGCCAGCAGCTTGGTGAGTCGAGCGGGAGGGTCCTACGAGCAGTACTTC. Translated, it gives CASSLVSRAGGSYEQYF.